These 14 T cell receptor beta chains originate from one sample sequenced in a study of T cells in Graves' hyperthyroidism and ophthalmopathy (dated by TCRdb to between 2017 and 2020). Receptor libraries were prepared by multiplex PCR. TCRdb lists the instrument as Illumina HiSeq 2000. Amplification of TCR beta CDR3 regions was carried out from RNA transcripts. For the first round of RT-PCR on the TCR CDR3, the HTBI primer set was used together with the Qiagen OneStep RT-PCR kit. TCRdb reprocessing: public reads trimmed at Q25 with fastp, clones called with MiXCR, in-frame beta chains kept. All rows with the same CDR3 protein become a single entry with the most common DNA and genes. The sample profile shows 550,000 to 800,000 distinct CDR3 sequences; approximately 15% of them were found once. The ten largest account for about 16% of the sample. Sequencing used blood. The receptors originated from a man aged 50-59 years with Graves' hyperthyroidism.

This clonotype was seen a few times. The gene calls are TRBV20-1 and TRBJ2-1, with D unclear. Germline V gives CDR1 DFQATT, CDR2 SNEGSKA (reference sequence). Trimming left V 5 bases short and J 0 bases short, with 23 bases between. The CDR3 runs to 18 residues. The CDR3 loop is CSAFPGRGYSNSYNEQFF. In DNA form, the CDR3 reads TGCAGTGCTTTCCCCGGACGCGGTTATTCTAACTCCTACAATGAGCAGTTCTTC.

This clonotype was detected ten times or more. V and J are TRBV19 and TRBJ1-2, with no clear D. The CDR3 has 13 residues. V lost 3 bases and J lost 2, with 7 bases in between. Per germline, CDR1 LNHDA and CDR2 SQIVND (reference sequence). This CDR3 is CASSILPNYGYTF. The CDR3 DNA reads TGTGCCAGTAGTATCCTCCCCAACTATGGCTACACCTTC. The full variable domain, rest sourced from reference TRBV19 and TRBJ1-2, is DGGITQSPKYLFRKEGQNVTLSCEQNLNHDAMYWYRQDPGQGLRLIYYSQIVNDFQKGDIAEGYSVSREKKESFPLTVTSAQKNPTAFYLCASSILPNYGYTFGSGTRLTVV.

This clonotype was observed a few times. This sequence joins TRBV27 and TRBJ2-1; 8 bases are a match to TRBD1. CDR3 length: 15 residues. The germline CDR1 and CDR2 sequences are MNHEY and SMNVEV (reference sequence). Losses at the gene ends were 3 bases for V and 6 bases for J; bases not matched to a gene: 7. Written as DNA, the CDR3 is TGTGCCAGCAGTTTTCTGGGACAGGTGGTCAATGAGCAGTTCTTC. It encodes CASSFLGQVVNEQFF.

There are many counts of this clonotype. In DNA, the CDR3 is TGTGCCAGTATGCCGACAGTCTCATCTGGGGCCAACGTCCTGACTTTC. Protein sequence: CASMPTVSSGANVLTF. V gene TRBV19 combines with J gene TRBJ2-6; D may be TRBD1 (5 bases). Germline assignment: CDR1 LNHDA and CDR2 SQIVND (reference sequence). This CDR3 is built from 16 residues. V lost 7 bases to trimming and J lost 1 base, with 14 bases between them.

The chain is built from TRBV20-1 and TRBJ2-6; no clear D. Trimming pared 7 bases from V and 1 base from J, leaving 8 bases between. Looked up from germline, CDR1 is DFQATT and CDR2 is SNEGSKA (reference sequence). The CDR3 has 13 residues. The CDR3 is CSVPESGANVLTF. In nucleotides, the CDR3 is TGCAGTGTACCGGAATCTGGGGCCAACGTCCTGACTTTC.

This clonotype has just a few counts. The chain joins TRBV3-1 to TRBJ2-5; 8 bases match TRBD2. Trimming removed 2 bases from V and 1 base from J; junction bases left unmatched: 6. In germline, CDR1 is LGHDT, CDR2 YNNKEL (reference sequence). The CDR3 is 16 amino acids. The CDR3 is CASSQPYLAGQETQYF. The CDR3 bases are TGTGCCAGCAGCCAACCCTACCTAGCGGGCCAAGAGACCCAGTACTTC.

The rearrangement joins TRBV2 to TRBJ2-1, with 9 bases matching TRBD2. The length of the CDR3 is 15 residues. Germline CDR1 is SNHLY and CDR2 is FYNNEI. Trimming at V came to 4 bases and at J to 6 bases, leaving 7 bases not matched to a gene. The chain's CDR3 is CASSAVLAGRNEQFF. CDR3 nucleotides: TGTGCCAGCAGTGCTGTCCTAGCGGGGCGCAATGAGCAGTTCTTC.

The chain joins TRBV28 to TRBJ2-1; D may be TRBD1 or TRBD2 (5 bases each). CDR1 and CDR2 (germline): MDHEN, SYDVKM. With 5 bases removed from V and 5 bases from J, the gap between germline ends came to 13 bases. The CDR3 spans 14 residues. Here the CDR3 reads CASSPGAAHNEQFF. The CDR3 DNA follows: TGTGCCAGCAGTCCCGGGGCCGCGCACAATGAGCAGTTCTTC.

This clonotype was counted at least ten times. This rearrangement joins TRBV2 to TRBJ2-2, with 8 bases identical to TRBD1. CDR3 length equals 14 residues. Germline V CDR1 and CDR2: SNHLY, FYNNEI. J gave up 0 bases and V 6 bases, and 0 bases lay outside the gene matches. The CDR3 region has the DNA TGTGCCAGCAGGGACAGGGCGAACACCGGGGAGCTGTTTTTT. Encoded protein: CASRDRANTGELFF. Based on the CDR3 plus reference TRBV2 and TRBJ2-2, the full variable domain is EPEVTQTPSHQVTQMGQEVILRCVPISNHLYFYWYRQILGQKVEFLVSFYNNEISEKSEIFDDQFSVERPDGSNFTLKIRSTKLEDSAMYFCASRDRANTGELFFGEGSRLTVL.

In the case of this clonotype: A read error may explain this, as a much larger clone is one base away. This sequence joins TRBV19 and TRBJ1-1; no definite D call. Germline-derived CDR1 and CDR2 are LNHDA and SQIVND (reference sequence). CDR3 length equals 13 residues. CDR3 nucleotides: TGTGCCGGTAGTAGCAGCATAAACACTGAAGCTTTCTTT. Its translation is CAGSSSINTEAFF.

The table lists this clonotype with many counts. The V and J genes are TRBV27 and TRBJ2-1, with a tentative D call TRBD2 (5 bases). The CDR3 covers 15 residues. Germline V gene sequence: CDR1 MNHEY, CDR2 SMNVEV (reference sequence). V was shortened by 0 bases and J by 7 bases, with 13 bases between the two germline ends. The CDR3 bases are TGTGCCAGCAGTTTATCTCAGCGGCCCTTAAATGAGCAGTTCTTC. Translating it yields CASSLSQRPLNEQFF.

The chain combines TRBV5-1 with TRBJ2-2; no firm D call. The length of the CDR3 is 14 residues. CDR1 is SGHRS, CDR2 YFSETQ, per germline. V gave up 6 bases and J gave up 0 bases, with 9 bases separating them. The CDR3: CASTPLSNTGELFF. Here the CDR3 DNA reads TGCGCCAGCACCCCCCTCTCGAACACCGGGGAGCTGTTTTTT.

The V gene is TRBV6-5, the J gene TRBJ1-2; 11 nucleotides agree with TRBD1. Germline V gene lookup returns CDR1 MNHEY and CDR2 SVGAGI. Trimming cost V 0 bases and J 0 bases; bases outside gene matches: 9. The CDR3 runs to 19 residues. The CDR3 is CASSYSDRGPLGPNYGYTF. The DNA of the CDR3 is TGTGCCAGCAGTTACTCGGACAGGGGGCCATTGGGTCCTAACTATGGCTACACCTTC.

This clonotype was counted a single time. The gene calls are TRBV6-5 and TRBJ2-7; perhaps TRBD2 as D (6 bases). CDR3 length equals 16 residues. V dropped 2 bases and J dropped 0 bases, with 14 bases sitting between them. Looked up from germline, CDR1 is MNHEY and CDR2 is SVGAGI. The CDR3: CASSYGGGGSSYEQYF. CDR3 nucleotide sequence: TGTGCCAGCAGTTACGGGGGTGGGGGGAGCTCCTACGAGCAGTACTTC.